The T cell receptor beta chain under discussion was sequenced for a study of T-cell reconstitution after alpha-beta-depleted transplantation in children. Preparation of the TCRbeta library used unique molecular identifiers. MiXCR, run by TCRdb on the PCR reads, gives a single entry per CDR3 protein. The table includes some 6,000 distinct CDR3 sequences, approximately 16% detected once. This clonotype occurred a few times. The antigen is undetermined. Study-level points and caveats: Most T-cell counts and diversity one year after the transplant came from T cells that were newly produced. Where alpha-beta T cells came from about two months after transplant was reportedly several hundred expanded graft clones. After transplant, high TCRbeta diversity at day 60 in some patients arose from surviving recipient T cells and thymic progenitors.

The germline CDR1 and CDR2 sequences are SGHNT and YYREEE (reference sequence). The V end lost 5 bases, the J end lost 4 bases, and 10 bases lay between the germline ends. The CDR3 extends over 14 amino acids. The sequencing used PBMCs, mostly from graft donor cells, collected 60 days after TCRalphabeta/CD19-depleted stem cell transplant. The TCR originated in a male patient younger than 18 who had a stem cell transplant for acute myeloid leukemia, so the T cells may come from the graft donor. The chain couples TRBV5-4 to TRBJ2-6, with D unresolved. CDR3 nucleotide sequence: TGTGCCAGCAGTGCTCCACTCGGGGCCAACGTCCTGACTTTC. Protein sequence: CASSAPLGANVLTF.